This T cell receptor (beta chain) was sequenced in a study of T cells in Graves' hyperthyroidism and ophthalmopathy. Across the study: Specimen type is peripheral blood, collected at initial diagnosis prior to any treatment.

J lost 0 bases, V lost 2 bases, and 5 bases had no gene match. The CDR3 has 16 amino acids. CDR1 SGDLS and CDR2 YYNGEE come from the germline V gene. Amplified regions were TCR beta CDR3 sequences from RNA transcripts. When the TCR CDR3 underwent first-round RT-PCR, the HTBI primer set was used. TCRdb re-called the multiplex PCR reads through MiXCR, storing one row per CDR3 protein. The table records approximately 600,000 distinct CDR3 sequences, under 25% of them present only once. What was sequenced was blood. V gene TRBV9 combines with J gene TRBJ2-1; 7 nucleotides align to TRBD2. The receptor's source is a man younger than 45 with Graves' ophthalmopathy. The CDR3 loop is CASSVQREVSYNEQFF. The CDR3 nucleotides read TGTGCCAGCAGCGTCCAGCGGGAAGTCTCCTACAATGAGCAGTTCTTC.